The clone carrying this T cell receptor beta chain was detected a few times. Its antigen is not known. Only one heparinised blood draw was taken per donor, and its volume averaged about 120 mL. The sample belongs to a study of beta chain features in type 1 diabetes. Study-wide findings and caveats: Type 1 diabetes patients had TCRB CDR3s that were shorter (moderately but significantly so) in all four CD4+ subsets. Amplification by PCR could prefer shorter templates, with the same effect in patients and controls. Patients' naive, central memory and regulatory TCRB repertoires appeared more alike than those of healthy donors.

Germline loops: CDR1 SGHTA, CDR2 FQGNSA. V lost 3 bases and J lost 2, with 15 bases in between. The CDR3 runs 16 residues. Investigators reverse transcribed all isolated RNA, so they sequenced expressed TCRB transcripts. Libraries were prepared by immunoSEQ multiplex PCR; TCRdb keeps only in-frame clonotypes and omits some of them. This sample has about 240,000 clones, with approximately 14% found just once. This sequence joins TRBV7-2 and TRBJ2-3; D not resolved. Specimen: naive CD4+ T cells from blood. The TCR sequence derives from a man aged 25 to 40 with type 1 diabetes. The CDR3 sequence is CASSFFLDGVTDTQYF. The CDR3 DNA sequence: TGTGCCAGCAGCTTCTTCCTAGACGGAGTCACAGATACGCAGTATTTT.